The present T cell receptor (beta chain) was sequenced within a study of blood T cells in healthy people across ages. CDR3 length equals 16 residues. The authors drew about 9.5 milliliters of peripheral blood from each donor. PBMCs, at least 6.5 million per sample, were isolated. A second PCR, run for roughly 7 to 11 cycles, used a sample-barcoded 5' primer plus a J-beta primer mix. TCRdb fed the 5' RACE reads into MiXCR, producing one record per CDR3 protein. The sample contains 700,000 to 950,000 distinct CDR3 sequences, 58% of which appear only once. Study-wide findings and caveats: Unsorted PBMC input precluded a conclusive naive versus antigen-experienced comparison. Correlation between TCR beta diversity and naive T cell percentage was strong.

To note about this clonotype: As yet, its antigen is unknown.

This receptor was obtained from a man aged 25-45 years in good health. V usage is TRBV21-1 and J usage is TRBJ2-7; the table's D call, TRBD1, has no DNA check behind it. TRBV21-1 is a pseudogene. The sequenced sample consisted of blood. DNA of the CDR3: TGTGCCAGCCCACCGAGGATAGGGGGCTACTCCTACGAGCAGTACTTC. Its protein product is CASPPRIGGYSYEQYF.